These T cell receptor beta chains were read from a single sample in a study of blood T cells in healthy people across ages. TCRdb called the 5' RACE reads again in MiXCR, with one record for every CDR3 protein. This table has 600,000 to 650,000 distinct CDR3 sequences, 58% appearing once. What was sequenced was blood. The receptor source for this set is a man in his sixties in good health. Each CDR3 is given with its conserved first and last residue. A D gene is named only where the DNA matches it firmly. Expanded clones are given a class, and other clones once, few, many or no size at all.

d_call j_call clone_size v_call cdr3_aa cdr3_nt
NA TRBJ2-7 once TRBV4-2 CASSQAAPGDHRAYEQYF TGTGCCAGCAGCCAAGCCGCTCCGGGCGATCATAGGGCATACGAGCAGTACTTC
NA TRBJ2-1 NA TRBV6-4 CASSGGDGNEQFF TGTGCCAGCAGTGGGGGGGACGGCAATGAGCAGTTCTTC
NA TRBJ2-7 NA TRBV7-2 CASSRVQGGPYEQYF TGTGCCAGCAGCCGGGTACAGGGAGGTCCCTACGAGCAGTACTTC
NA TRBJ2-1 NA TRBV20-1 CSARDPPSQGRGEQFF TGCAGTGCTAGAGATCCCCCCAGCCAGGGTAGGGGGGAGCAGTTCTTC
NA TRBJ1-3 NA TRBV4-1 CASSQDPTPGRNTIYF TGCGCCAGCAGCCAAGATCCCACCCCAGGGAGAAACACCATATATTTT
TRBD2 TRBJ2-1 many TRBV20-1 CSARDASGGYNEQFF TGCAGTGCTAGAGATGCTAGCGGGGGCTACAATGAGCAGTTCTTC
TRBD2 TRBJ2-1 few TRBV20-1 CSARDREGGGSYNERFF TGCAGTGCTAGAGATCGGGAGGGGGGGGGCTCCTACAATGAGCGGTTCTTC
TRBD1 TRBJ2-4 NA TRBV6-5 CASSYSRIPGQGGPGKNIQYF TGTGCCAGCAGTTACTCGAGAATACCGGGACAGGGGGGCCCAGGGAAAAACATTCAGTACTTC
NA TRBJ2-1 NA TRBV20-1 CSAPSRAGRNEQFF TGCAGTGCTCCCTCCCGGGCGGGGCGCAATGAGCAGTTCTTC
TRBD2 TRBJ2-5 NA TRBV28 CASSLAGGREEAQYF TGTGCCAGCAGTTTGGCGGGGGGCCGAGAAGAGGCCCAGTACTTC
TRBD1 TRBJ1-2 NA TRBV20-1 CSVTRGQGVSYGYTF TGCAGTGTTACCAGGGGGCAGGGGGTCTCCTATGGCTACACCTTC
TRBD1 TRBJ1-2 NA TRBV6-5 CASRQGAYYGYTF TGTGCCAGCAGACAGGGGGCCTACTATGGCTACACCTTC
NA TRBJ1-6 few TRBV28 CASSEGVSYNSPLHF TGTGCCAGCAGTGAGGGGGTGTCCTATAATTCACCCCTCCACTTT
NA TRBJ2-3 few TRBV6-5 CASSPILGGTDTQYF TGTGCCAGCAGCCCCATTCTGGGCGGCACAGATACGCAGTATTTT
TRBD1 TRBJ2-3 NA TRBV6-1 CASSQASGTGGKDTQYF TGTGCCAGCAGTCAAGCTTCCGGGACAGGGGGCAAAGATACGCAGTATTTT
NA TRBJ2-7 NA TRBV6-2/TRBV6-3 CASSYSSGQNEQYF TGTGCCAGCAGTTACTCCTCGGGACAAAACGAGCAGTACTTC
NA TRBJ2-1 NA TRBV12-3/TRBV12-4 CASILRGRLEQFF TGTGCCAGTATTCTCCGGGGACGCCTTGAGCAGTTCTTC
TRBD1 TRBJ1-2 NA TRBV12-5 CASGIQGAGGYTF TGTGCTAGTGGTATACAGGGGGCGGGTGGCTACACCTTC
TRBD1 TRBJ2-3 NA TRBV2 CASRRTGRADTQYF TGTGCCAGCAGGAGGACAGGGCGGGCAGATACGCAGTATTTT
TRBD2 TRBJ2-2 NA TRBV5-1 CASGTGTSGTGELFF TGCGCCAGCGGCACCGGGACTAGCGGCACCGGGGAGCTGTTTTTT
NA TRBJ1-2 few TRBV20-1 CSARELYGYTF TGCAGTGCTAGGGAACTCTATGGCTACACCTTC
NA TRBJ2-2 few TRBV5-1 CASSGGNTGELFF TGCGCCAGCAGCGGGGGGAACACCGGGGAGCTGTTTTTT
NA TRBJ2-3 NA TRBV9 CTSSVPSGHTDTQYF TGTACCAGCAGCGTCCCCAGCGGTCACACAGATACGCAGTATTTT
NA TRBJ2-1 NA TRBV29-1 CSVPRGERSYNEQFF TGCAGCGTCCCGCGAGGGGAAAGGTCGTACAATGAGCAGTTCTTC
TRBD2 TRBJ2-5 NA TRBV12-3/TRBV12-4 CASSPSGAPKQETQYF TGTGCCAGCAGTCCTAGCGGGGCACCGAAACAAGAGACCCAGTACTTC
NA TRBJ1-1 NA TRBV5-1 CASSFSGTEMNTEAFF TGCGCCAGCAGCTTCTCCGGGACGGAGATGAACACTGAAGCTTTCTTT
TRBD2 TRBJ2-5 NA TRBV29-1 CSVDQAGGRETQYF TGCAGCGTTGATCAAGCGGGGGGGAGGGAGACCCAGTACTTC
NA TRBJ2-5 few TRBV25-1 CASSEGGRGGQETQYF TGTGCCAGCAGTGAAGGGGGGCGCGGAGGCCAAGAGACCCAGTACTTC
TRBD1 TRBJ2-5 NA TRBV7-9 CASTSTGGSGETQYF TGTGCCAGCACATCAACAGGGGGCTCGGGAGAGACCCAGTACTTC